This entry lists 12 T cell receptor beta chains sequenced from one sample in a study of T cell changes during pregnancy in multiple sclerosis. Sequencing was performed with immunoSEQ multiplex PCR; in TCRdb, only in-frame clones are kept and a portion is missing. The table has around 70,000 clones, approximately 92% seen once. The sample here was peripheral blood, taken before pregnancy. These receptors all stem from a female donor with multiple sclerosis, enrolled in a pregnancy study.

The V gene is TRBV9, the J gene TRBJ2-1, with 7 bases matching TRBD1. Germline V gene sequence: CDR1 SGDLS, CDR2 YYNGEE. V lost 0 bases and J lost 6; bases outside the gene matches: 9. This CDR3 spans 16 amino acids. CDR3 in DNA: TGTGCCAGCAGCGTAGGGGACAGACAGTTCGGCAATGAGCAGTTCTTC. It specifies CASSVGDRQFGNEQFF. The variable domain in full, with the rest retrieved from reference TRBV9 and TRBJ2-1, is DSGVTQTPKHLITATGQRVTLRCSPRSGDLSVYWYQQSLDQGLQFLIQYYNGEERAKGNILERFSAQQFPDLHSELNLSSLELGDSALYFCASSVGDRQFGNEQFFGPGTRLTVL.

V and J are TRBV30 and TRBJ1-3; TRBD1 might be the D (6 bases). This CDR3 spans 14 amino acids. The V gene lost 5 bases and the J gene lost 2 bases, with 13 bases spanning the gap. Germline loops: CDR1 GTSNPN, CDR2 SVGIG (reference sequence). CDR3 protein: CAWEQGGPGNTIYF. Here the CDR3 DNA reads TGTGCCTGGGAACAGGGTGGACCTGGAAACACCATATATTTT. The full variable domain, with the rest looked up from reference TRBV30 and TRBJ1-3, is SQTIHQWPATLVQPVGSPLSLECTVEGTSNPNLYWYRQAAGRGLQLLFYSVGIGQISSEVPQNLSASRPQDRQFILSSKKLLLSDSGFYLCAWEQGGPGNTIYFGEGSWLTVV.

In its sample, this clone was seen once. The CDR3 nucleotides are TGTGCCACCACCCAGGGCTACCAAGAGACCCAGTACTTC. It translates to CATTQGYQETQYF. V is TRBV15 and J is TRBJ2-5; D is perhaps TRBD1 (5 bases). Germline V gene lookup returns CDR1 LNHNV and CDR2 YYDKDF (reference sequence). V lost 7 bases and J lost 0, with 9 bases in between. The CDR3 consists of 13 residues.

The chain is built from TRBV4-3 and TRBJ2-5; 7 nucleotides match TRBD2. V lost 4 bases, J lost 1 base, and 3 bases stayed unmatched. Germline CDR1 is LGHNA and CDR2 is YSLEER. The CDR3 consists of 14 residues. The CDR3 nucleotides are TGCGCCAGCAGCCCTAGACTAGCCCAAGAGACCCAGTACTTC. Protein: CASSPRLAQETQYF.

This clone has a handful of counts. Here the CDR3 reads CASSETLQGRAFF. CDR3 sequence (DNA): TGTGCCAGCAGTGAGACGTTGCAGGGTAGAGCTTTCTTT. This chain uses TRBV6-4 with TRBJ1-1, with D perhaps matching TRBD1 (5 bases). The CDR3 spans 13 residues. With 3 bases removed from V and 10 bases from J, the gap between germline ends came to 15 bases. Germline V gives CDR1 MRHNA, CDR2 SNTAGT.

The chain joins TRBV6-1 to TRBJ1-1; TRBD1 might be the D (5 bases). This CDR3 has 14 residues. Germline V CDR1 and CDR2: MNHNS, SASEGT. V dropped 8 bases and J dropped 6 bases, with 19 bases sitting between them. CDR3 DNA sequence: TGTGCCAGCGGGGGTTGGGGGGGTCGCCCTGAAGCTTTCTTT. Protein product: CASGGWGGRPEAFF.

The gene calls are TRBV7-9 and TRBJ1-3; 7 positions match TRBD1. The length of the CDR3 is 13 residues. Trimming cost V 7 bases and J 3 bases; bases outside gene matches: 3. Germline V lookup: CDR1 SEHNR, CDR2 FQNEAQ (reference sequence). The chain's CDR3 is CASNGQDGNTIYF. The CDR3 nucleotides read TGTGCCAGCAACGGACAGGATGGAAACACCATATATTTT.

The chain combines TRBV27 with TRBJ2-3; D ambiguous. CDR1 and CDR2 (germline): MNHEY, SMNVEV (reference sequence). V shed 0 bases and J shed 5 bases, with 6 bases lying between them. The CDR3 sequence is 13 residues long. CDR3 bases: TGTGCCAGCAGTTTATCCCACAAAGATACGCAGTATTTT. Protein product: CASSLSHKDTQYF.

This chain links TRBV28 with TRBJ2-5, with 7 bases lining up with TRBD2. Germline trimming cut 2 bases from V and 7 bases from J; bases unmatched to any gene: 10. This CDR3 spans 15 amino acids. The germline CDR1 and CDR2 sequences are MDHEN and SYDVKM. The CDR3 spells CASSLSAGGGRTQYF. In DNA, the CDR3 is TGTGCCAGCAGTTTAAGCGCTGGGGGGGGGAGGACCCAGTACTTC. Drawing the rest from reference TRBV28 and TRBJ2-5, the complete variable domain is DVKVTQSSRYLVKRTGEKVFLECVQDMDHENMFWYRQDPGLGLRLIYFSYDVKMKEKGDIPEGYSVSREKKERFSLILESASTNQTSMYLCASSLSAGGGRTQYFGPGTRLLVL.

This sequence joins TRBV15 and TRBJ2-5; tentatively, D is TRBD2 (6 bases). This CDR3 contains 16 residues. CDR1 and CDR2 from the germline V gene are LNHNV and YYDKDF (reference sequence). The V end was cut by 1 base, the J end by 1 base, with 13 bases between. DNA for the CDR3: TGTGCCACCAGCAGAGCCTATAGCGGCCTCCAAGAGACCCAGTACTTC. Its translation is CATSRAYSGLQETQYF.

This chain connects TRBV4-3 to TRBJ1-1; a weak D match, TRBD1 (5 bases). CDR1 is LGHNA, CDR2 YSLEER, per germline. This CDR3 comprises 18 residues. V lost 3 bases and J lost 1, with 21 bases in between. The CDR3 nucleotides read TGCGCCAGCAGCCAGGCCTTGATAGACAGCCTGACGAACACTGAAGCTTTCTTT. This codes for CASSQALIDSLTNTEAFF.

Concerning this clone itself: The junction differs from germline at one of its ends, possibly a read error. The J gene is TRBJ2-5, the V gene TRBV15, with 9 positions matching TRBD2. This CDR3 comprises 15 residues. Germline CDR1 LNHNV, CDR2 YYDKDF (reference sequence). CDR3 sequence (DNA): TGTGCCACCGGCAGCTTTAGCGGGAGAGGAGAGACCCAGTACTTC. As protein: CATGSFSGRGETQYF.